This TCR beta chain comes out of a study of brain T cells in children with intractable seizures. Study-level results: Pre-surgery blood may have been undersampled, hiding some clones. HCMV serostatus was not known, and viral specificity came from CDR3 similarity only.

Data came from immunoSEQ multiplex PCR; TCRdb stores just in-frame clones and leaves some out. The profile shows 80,000 or so clones, approximately 94% of them singletons. Worth noting for this clone: Its target is unknown.

The sequenced cases were selected for having the highest brain T cell transcript signatures. At least one anti-epileptic drug was given before surgery. The CDR3 runs to 15 residues. V was trimmed by 3 bases and J by 5 bases, leaving 16 bases between them. From germline, CDR1 is LNHNV and CDR2 YYDKDF (reference sequence). Sequencing was performed on peripheral blood, taken at surgery. The genes are TRBV15 and TRBJ2-5, with D possibly matching TRBD2 (7 bases). The clonotype originates from a boy under two years old with tuberous sclerosis and intractable seizures. The CDR3 region is CATSSLKGGIETQYF. Written as DNA, the CDR3 is TGTGCCACCAGCAGCCTCAAGGGGGGGATCGAGACCCAGTACTTC.